This TCR beta chain came from a study of shared clonotypes between healthy human individuals. Repertoires were generated with immunoSEQ multiplex PCR, while TCRdb's copy carries only in-frame clones and drops some. Among 760,000 or so clones listed, about 96% were seen once. The CDR3 is made up of 19 amino acids. V was cut by 2 bases and J by 3 bases, with 26 bases left in between. Naive CD8 cells lacked CD45RO and underwent positive selection for CCR7, leaving out terminally differentiated effector memory CD45RA+ cells. This clonotype was obtained from a man between 25 and 39 years old in good health. Sequenced sample: naive CD8+ T cells sorted from blood. The rearrangement links TRBV23-1 to TRBJ2-7; TRBD1 is a possible D gene (6 bases). TRBV23-1 is filed as an ORF, its function uncertain. The DNA of the CDR3 is TGCGCCAGCAGTCAAAACTACTTCTGTGGGGACAAACTTTACTACGAGCAGTACTTC. This sequence encodes CASSQNYFCGDKLYYEQYF.